The clone carrying this T cell receptor beta chain was recorded a few times. These gene names are mouse names. The read terminates 3 residues before the CDR3 end, so the remaining end is supplied by the germline J gene. Germline loops: CDR1 LGHDT, CDR2 YNNKQL (reference sequence). The V segment lost 6 bases and the J segment 7 bases; nucleotides outside the gene matches: 9. The CDR3 spans 15 residues. The record originates from a study of CD8+ T cells in alopecia areata. Study-wide context: Grafted skin came from C3H/HeJ donors with spontaneous alopecia (roughly 6-13 months old) and was placed on roughly 7-11-week-old female C3H/HeJ mice.

Sorting of pooled cutaneous lymph node cells used CD4, CD8alpha, NKG2D, NKG2ACE and other markers. RNA extraction and reverse transcription yielded cDNA as sequencing template. Only in-frame clones appear in the TCRdb table, and some are missing; sequencing was by immunoSEQ multiplex PCR. The sample contains about 300,000 clones, none of them singletons. The sequenced sample was CD4+ T cells sorted from a lymph node. The clonotype was recovered from a C3H/HeJ mouse with alopecia areata. This strain's MHC haplotype is H2-k. The chain uses TRBV4 and TRBJ1-6; TRBD1 matches at 7 bases. TRBJ1-6 is identified as an open reading frame with a role that is uncertain. Incomplete CDR3 DNA: TGTGCCAGCAGACATACAGGGGCCGGGAATTCGCCC. Translating it yields CASRHTGAGNSP. The complete CDR3 protein is CASRHTGAGNSPLYF.